The next 10 T cell receptor beta chains were all read from a single sample in a study of blood T cell repertoires in COVID-19. The protocol was immunoSEQ multiplex PCR, while the TCRdb copy is restricted to in-frame clones and leaves out a portion. The sample gives some 61,000 clones, around 86% of which show up once; around 8.1% is in the top ten. The sequencing sample was made of peripheral blood. The source is a man aged 25-45 years with acute or convalescent COVID-19.

This chain joins TRBV7-7 and TRBJ2-1, with 11 bases fitting TRBD2. CDR3 length: 16 amino acids. Germline CDR1 and CDR2: SSHAT and FNYEAQ (reference sequence). With V trimmed by 4 bases and J by 6 bases, 8 bases remained unmatched. CDR3 bases: TGTGCCAGCAGCTCGCAACTTAGCGGGAGGGCCAATGAGCAGTTCTTC. It translates to CASSSQLSGRANEQFF. Looking up the rest from reference TRBV7-7 and TRBJ2-1 gives the full variable domain: GAGVSQSPRYKVTKRGQDVTLRCDPISSHATLYWYQQALGQGPEFLTYFNYEAQPDKSGLPSDRFSAERPEGSISTLTIQRTEQRDSAMYRCASSSQLSGRANEQFFGPGTRLTVL.

The genes are TRBV6-5 and TRBJ1-5; 10 bases line up with TRBD1. V lost 6 bases to trimming and J lost 2 bases; unmatched junction nucleotides: 4. This CDR3 spans 15 amino acids. Per the germline V gene, CDR1 is MNHEY and CDR2 is SVGAGI. In DNA, the CDR3 is TGTGCCAGCAGATCCGGGACAGGGGGCAATCAGCCCCAGCATTTT. It encodes CASRSGTGGNQPQHF.

The chain uses TRBV5-1 and TRBJ1-2, with TRBD1 identical over 7 bases. The CDR3 totals 15 residues. Germline CDR1 is SGHRS and CDR2 is YFSETQ. V dropped 0 bases and J dropped 4; count of bases not matched to a gene: 6. CDR3 DNA sequence: TGCGCCAGCAGCTTGGCGACAGGGTCAGGCTATGGCTACACCTTC. Translating it yields CASSLATGSGYGYTF.

The genes are TRBV30 and TRBJ2-1; no reliable D call. CDR1 and CDR2 from the germline V gene are GTSNPN and SVGIG (reference sequence). Trimming took off 3 bases at V and 10 bases at J, with 13 bases between the two ends. There are 12 residues in the CDR3. In DNA, the CDR3 is TGTGCCTGGAGCCCCACAGACGCGGAGCAGTTCTTC. This encodes CAWSPTDAEQFF.

The chain uses TRBV10-2 and TRBJ2-1; no reliable D call. V lost 1 base to trimming and J lost 9 bases, with 16 bases between them. Germline V gives CDR1 WSHSY, CDR2 SAAADI. The CDR3 totals 15 residues. CDR3: CASSEWAVNYSEQFF. DNA of the CDR3: TGCGCCAGCAGTGAGTGGGCTGTGAATTATAGTGAGCAGTTCTTC.

The rearrangement uses TRBV5-5 and TRBJ2-7; perhaps TRBD2 as D (5 bases). The V gene's germline CDR1 is SGHKS and CDR2 YYEKEE (reference sequence). V lost 4 bases to trimming and J lost 5 bases, with 16 bases between them. The CDR3 has 14 amino acids. CDR3 region: CASSPTRGAHEQYF. The CDR3 DNA sequence: TGTGCCAGCAGCCCCACCCGGGGTGCCCACGAGCAGTACTTC.

The genes are TRBV4-3 and TRBJ2-2, with D possibly TRBD1 on 6 matching bases. V lost 5 bases and J 7 bases, leaving 23 bases between the germline ends. CDR1 is LGHNA and CDR2 is YSLEER in the germline V gene. The CDR3 is 17 amino acids. CDR3 region: CASSETPSRGVGGELFF. The DNA of the CDR3 is TGCGCCAGCAGCGAAACTCCGTCCAGGGGTGTCGGCGGGGAGCTGTTTTTT.

The rearrangement uses TRBV5-5 and TRBJ1-1; D is possibly TRBD1 (5 bases). Trimming pared 0 bases from V and 5 bases from J, leaving 11 bases between. The CDR3 is 14 amino acids. Per the germline V gene, CDR1 is SGHKS and CDR2 is YYEKEE (reference sequence). Here the CDR3 DNA reads TGTGCCAGCAGCTTGGAATGGGGGGGAACTGAAGCTTTCTTT. Translated, it gives CASSLEWGGTEAFF.

The CDR3 DNA sequence: TGTGCCAGCAGCACGGGACTAGCGGGAGGGCCTGGGTTCTTC. It encodes CASSTGLAGGPGFF. The gene calls are TRBV9 and TRBJ2-1; TRBD2 matches at 16 bases. CDR3 length: 14 amino acids. Germline V gene lookup returns CDR1 SGDLS and CDR2 YYNGEE. The trim removed 4 bases at V and 15 bases at J, leaving 7 bases unmatched.

Only one count was recorded for this clone. The V call is TRBV10-1, the J call TRBJ2-7; 9 bases agree with TRBD1. Trimming took 6 bases from V and 0 from J; bases not matched to a gene: 3. The CDR3 is 14 residues long. Germline V lookup: CDR1 WNHNN, CDR2 SYGVQD (reference sequence). CDR3 nucleotide sequence: TGCGCCAGCAGCGCGGGACAGGGCTCCTACGAGCAGTACTTC. Residues: CASSAGQGSYEQYF.